A single sample gave rise to the 28 T cell receptor beta chains below, sequenced in a study of T cells in Graves' hyperthyroidism and ophthalmopathy. The source material, RNA transcripts, was used to amplify TCR beta CDR3 regions. The HTBI primer set was used in a first-round RT-PCR of the TCR CDR3. TCRdb reprocessed the multiplex PCR reads via MiXCR and lists one record per CDR3 protein. The sample has approximately 610,000 distinct CDR3 sequences; roughly a sixth are singletons. Sequenced material: blood. The receptors stem from a woman between 18 and 29 years old with Graves' hyperthyroidism.

There are a few counts of this clonotype. V usage is TRBV7-9 and J usage is TRBJ2-1; either TRBD1 or TRBD2 may supply D (5 bases each). V lost 0 bases and J 12 bases, leaving 15 bases between the germline ends. From germline, CDR1 is SEHNR and CDR2 FQNEAQ (reference sequence). This CDR3 contains 14 residues. CDR3 DNA sequence: TGTGCCAGCAGCTTAGCCGGTAGGGACCACTCGCAGTTCTTC. Its translation: CASSLAGRDHSQFF.

Note on this clonotype: At one end, the junction sequence differs from germline, possibly due to a read error. V usage is TRBV7-9 and J usage is TRBJ1-2; 7 positions agree with TRBD1. The CDR3 spans 17 residues. Germline V CDR1 and CDR2: SEHNR, FQNEAQ (reference sequence). For the CDR3, the DNA is TGCGCCAGCAGCGGAATGGACAGGCCCGGCCATAACTATGGCTACACCTTC. Translated, it gives CASSGMDRPGHNYGYTF.

This clonotype has ten or more counts. V and J are TRBV12-3 or TRBV12-4 and TRBJ2-3; 8 nucleotides line up with TRBD2. The trim removed 3 bases at V and 0 bases at J, leaving 2 bases unmatched. This CDR3 spans 15 amino acids. The CDR3 coding sequence is TGTGCCAGCAGTTTCCGGGGGGGAAGCACAGATACGCAGTATTTT. It yields the protein CASSFRGGSTDTQYF.

This clonotype has more than one count but fewer than ten. The J gene is TRBJ1-4, the V gene TRBV4-1; no definite D call. The CDR3 sequence is 13 residues long. The V gene's germline CDR1 is MGHRA and CDR2 YSYEKL. V was pared by 4 bases and J by 8 bases, with 11 bases between. CDR3 sequence (DNA): TGCGCCAGCAGCCCCGACTGGGAGGAAAAACTGTTTTTT. Encoded protein: CASSPDWEEKLFF.

This clonotype was detected ten times or more. The CDR3 nucleotides are TGTGCCAGCTCGCCGCCGGGACACAAGTTCTCCTACAATGAGCAGTTCTTC. It is translated as CASSPPGHKFSYNEQFF. V is TRBV18 and J is TRBJ2-1; perhaps TRBD1 as D (6 bases). Trimming took off 6 bases at V and 0 bases at J, with 18 bases between the two ends. The germline V gene has CDR1 KGHSH and CDR2 LQKENI. CDR3 length equals 17 residues.

Ten or more counts support this clonotype. The chain couples TRBV29-1 to TRBJ1-2; D is possibly TRBD1 (6 bases). Germline V CDR1 and CDR2: SQVTM, ANQGSEA. This CDR3 comprises 13 residues. V lost 5 bases and J lost 4, with 14 bases in between. CDR3 region: CSVHRDTSYGYTF. The CDR3 nucleotides read TGCAGCGTTCACCGGGACACCTCCTATGGCTACACCTTC.

The rearrangement links TRBV2 to TRBJ2-6; D unclear. The germline V gene encodes CDR1 SNHLY and CDR2 FYNNEI. The CDR3 loop spans 14 amino acids. Trimming took off 4 bases at V and 1 base at J, with 5 bases between the two ends. The CDR3 coding sequence is TGTGCCAGCAGTGTTGATTCTGGGGCCAACGTCCTGACTTTC. It encodes CASSVDSGANVLTF.

The chain couples TRBV6-1 to TRBJ1-6; 9 bases match TRBD1. The CDR3 loop spans 16 amino acids. The germline gives CDR1 MNHNS, CDR2 SASEGT. V dropped 6 bases and J dropped 4; count of bases not matched to a gene: 7. Written as DNA, the CDR3 is TGTGCCAGCAGCAAGGGACAGGGTTTATATAATTCACCCCTCCACTTT. Encoded protein: CASSKGQGLYNSPLHF.

This chain links TRBV12-3 or TRBV12-4 with TRBJ1-3, with TRBD1 identical over 7 bases. CDR3 length: 14 residues. V trimming: 8 bases; J trimming: 7 bases; junction bases outside the gene matches: 11. In DNA form, the CDR3 reads TGTGCCAGCCTGATGACAGGGTACAGGAACACCATATATTTT. It is translated as CASLMTGYRNTIYF.

The V and J genes are TRBV28 and TRBJ1-2; no clear D gene. Germline lookup yields CDR1 MDHEN and CDR2 SYDVKM. The CDR3 totals 15 residues. V gave up 10 bases and J gave up 2 bases, with 20 bases separating them. Here the CDR3 reads CAIPSDGRGNYGYTF. The DNA of the CDR3 is TGTGCCATTCCTTCCGACGGACGAGGCAACTATGGCTACACCTTC.

This clonotype has only a few counts. The chain employs TRBV11-3 and TRBJ2-1; the D call may be TRBD1 or TRBD2 (5 bases each). The CDR3 totals 14 residues. Between the trimmed V and J ends, which lost 1 base and 6 bases, there was a span of 10 bases. The germline V gene has CDR1 SGHNT and CDR2 YENEEA. CDR3 residues: CASSLGDRSNEQFF. For the CDR3, the DNA is TGTGCCAGCAGCTTAGGGGACCGGAGCAATGAGCAGTTCTTC.

This clonotype showed up just a few times. The CDR3 coding sequence is TGTGCCAGCAGCCCAGAACCGGCGGGAGTGGTAGGCGAGCAGTACTTC. Encoded protein: CASSPEPAGVVGEQYF. The chain carries TRBV5-4 and TRBJ2-7, with 7 nucleotides matching TRBD2. This CDR3 contains 16 residues. Germline assignment: CDR1 SGHNT and CDR2 YYREEE (reference sequence). Trimming took 4 bases from V and 6 from J; bases not matched to a gene: 16.

This clonotype was seen a handful of times. The chain recombines TRBV7-9 with TRBJ2-2, with 9 bases fitting TRBD1. The length of the CDR3 is 16 residues. V lost 5 bases, J lost 5 bases, and 9 bases stayed unmatched. Germline values: CDR1 SEHNR, CDR2 FQNEAQ (reference sequence). CDR3 region: CASSPPGQGWTGELFF. CDR3 bases: TGTGCCAGCAGCCCCCCTGGACAGGGGTGGACCGGGGAGCTGTTTTTT.

This clonotype was found many times. The chain recombines TRBV5-4 with TRBJ1-4; perhaps TRBD1 as D (5 bases). The CDR3 length is 14 residues. V was cut by 5 bases and J by 5 bases, with 13 bases left in between. Germline V gene data show CDR1 as SGHNT and CDR2 as YYREEE (reference sequence). Written as DNA, the CDR3 is TGTGCCAGCAGTATCCCAGGGACCAATGAAAAACTGTTTTTT. This encodes CASSIPGTNEKLFF.

This clonotype came up a few times. This may be a read error, as it is one base from a much larger clone. The gene calls are TRBV6-5 and TRBJ2-5; D is tentatively TRBD1 or TRBD2 (5 bases each). The CDR3 loop spans 12 amino acids. Germline assignment: CDR1 MNHEY and CDR2 SVGAGI. The chain's CDR3 is CASSYSGETQCF. CDR3 in DNA: TGTGCCAGCAGTTACTCGGGGGAGACCCAGTGCTTC.

The table lists this clonotype with many counts. The genes are TRBV6-5 and TRBJ1-1, with D possibly being TRBD1 (6 bases). V was pared by 0 bases and J by 5 bases, with 13 bases between. Per the germline V gene, CDR1 is MNHEY and CDR2 is SVGAGI. The CDR3 loop spans 15 amino acids. CDR3 coding DNA: TGTGCCAGCAGTTACTCAGAGGGGGTAGGGACTGAAGCTTTCTTT. It specifies CASSYSEGVGTEAFF.

This clonotype occurred a few times. The chain's CDR3 is CSVYGVTGEYEQYF. The CDR3 region has the DNA TGCAGCGTTTATGGCGTGACAGGGGAATACGAGCAGTACTTC. This rearrangement joins TRBV29-1 to TRBJ2-7; 8 nucleotides align to TRBD1. The germline CDR1 and CDR2 sequences are SQVTM and ANQGSEA. The CDR3 is 14 amino acids. V was clipped by 5 bases and J by 4 bases; unmatched bases: 10.

Comment on this clonotype: A much larger clone differs by one base, so this may be a read error. The CDR3 sequence is CASSHSSASGSSYEQHF. For the CDR3, the DNA is TGTGCCAGCAGCCACTCGTCGGCTAGCGGGAGTTCCTACGAGCAGCACTTC. J is TRBJ2-7 and V is TRBV4-2, with 10 bases that match TRBD2. This CDR3 contains 17 residues. CDR1 is LGHNA, CDR2 YNFKEQ, per germline.

Many counts were recorded for this clonotype. The chain recombines TRBV20-1 with TRBJ2-3; TRBD2 matches at 16 bases. V lost 5 bases, J lost 1 base, and 3 bases stayed unmatched. Germline values: CDR1 DFQATT, CDR2 SNEGSKA (reference sequence). This CDR3 comprises 16 residues. The CDR3 nucleotides read TGCAGTGCTCCGGGACTAGCGGGGGGGCGCACAGATACGCAGTATTTT. Its translation: CSAPGLAGGRTDTQYF.

This clonotype has only a few counts. J is TRBJ1-1 and V is TRBV7-2; D call uncertain. Germline V gene data show CDR1 as SGHTA and CDR2 as FQGNSA. The CDR3 extends over 16 amino acids. V lost 2 bases to trimming and J lost 1 base, with 14 bases between them. The CDR3 loop reads CASSLKSRGRNTEAFF. The CDR3 DNA follows: TGTGCCAGCAGCTTAAAATCCAGAGGGCGGAACACTGAAGCTTTCTTT.

This clonotype was observed a handful of times. The chain recombines TRBV4-1 with TRBJ1-1; weak D call: TRBD1 (6 bases). The CDR3 has 14 amino acids. Deletions cut 3 bases from V and 4 bases from J, with 12 bases between. Germline assignment: CDR1 MGHRA and CDR2 YSYEKL. In DNA form, the CDR3 reads TGCGCCAGCAGCCACAAACAGGGCGCCACTGAAGCTTTCTTT. Encoded protein: CASSHKQGATEAFF.

This clonotype has just a few counts. Since a much larger clone is just one base distant, this may be a read error. The CDR3, as DNA: TGTGCCGGCATCCGGGACAGAGGTTGGAACACTGAAGCTTTCTTT. This encodes CAGIRDRGWNTEAFF. The chain recombines TRBV2 with TRBJ1-1; 7 positions match TRBD1. Germline values: CDR1 SNHLY, CDR2 FYNNEI. CDR3 length: 15 amino acids. J gave up 1 base and V 11 bases, and 13 bases lay outside the gene matches.

This clonotype has a count of ten or more. The genes are TRBV2 and TRBJ2-3, with D tentatively TRBD1 (6 bases). Germline-derived CDR1 and CDR2 are SNHLY and FYNNEI. V shed 6 bases and J shed 3 bases, with 16 bases lying between them. The CDR3 runs 15 residues. CDR3: CASRNRDKETDTQYF. The DNA for the CDR3 is TGTGCCAGCAGGAACCGGGACAAAGAAACAGATACGCAGTATTTT.

This clonotype was found a few times. The genes are TRBV10-3 and TRBJ2-5; 10 bases map to TRBD2. Germline V lookup: CDR1 ENHRY, CDR2 SYGVKD. J lost 4 bases, V lost 0 bases, and 8 bases had no gene match. The CDR3 spans 17 residues. The CDR3 DNA follows: TGTGCCATCAGTGAGTCAGGGGCCCGGACTAGCGGAGAGACCCAGTACTTC. This sequence encodes CAISESGARTSGETQYF.

Remarks on this clonotype: A clone one base away is much larger, so this may be a read error. CDR3 nucleotides: TGCGCCAGCAGCTTTTTCCCCCATAGCGGGAGTGGGAAGACCCAGTACTTC. This codes for CASSFFPHSGSGKTQYF. This sequence joins TRBV5-1 and TRBJ2-5; the match to TRBD2 covers 9 bases. The CDR3 covers 17 residues. V dropped 2 bases and J dropped 6; count of bases not matched to a gene: 14. Germline values: CDR1 SGHRS, CDR2 YFSETQ.

This clonotype came up a few times. V and J are TRBV6-1 and TRBJ2-5; D perhaps matches TRBD1 (5 bases). The CDR3 has 15 residues. The V gene lost 6 bases and the J gene lost 2 bases, with 16 bases spanning the gap. The germline gives CDR1 MNHNS, CDR2 SASEGT. The CDR3 DNA reads as TGTGCCAGCAGGGGGCAGGAAAAAGGTCAAGAGACCCAGTACTTC. It codes for CASRGQEKGQETQYF.

In this sample, this clonotype turned up many times. In nucleotides, the CDR3 is TGTGCCAGCAGTCTCCAGCCGAGCGGGGGCCCCTACAATGAGCAGTTCTTC. Residues: CASSLQPSGGPYNEQFF. This chain links TRBV12-3 or TRBV12-4 with TRBJ2-1; 8 nucleotides line up with TRBD2. After removal of 5 bases from V and 2 bases from J, the junction contained 11 bases not matched to a gene. There are 17 residues in the CDR3.

This clonotype has a handful of counts. This sequence joins TRBV4-2 and TRBJ1-4; tentative D call: TRBD1 (5 bases). CDR3 size: 15 residues. Trimming left V 0 bases short and J 5 bases short, with 10 bases between. Germline V CDR1 and CDR2: LGHNA, YNFKEQ. For the CDR3, the DNA is TGTGCCAGCAGCCAAGAAGGGCAGGGAAATGAAAAACTGTTTTTT. The encoded protein is CASSQEGQGNEKLFF.